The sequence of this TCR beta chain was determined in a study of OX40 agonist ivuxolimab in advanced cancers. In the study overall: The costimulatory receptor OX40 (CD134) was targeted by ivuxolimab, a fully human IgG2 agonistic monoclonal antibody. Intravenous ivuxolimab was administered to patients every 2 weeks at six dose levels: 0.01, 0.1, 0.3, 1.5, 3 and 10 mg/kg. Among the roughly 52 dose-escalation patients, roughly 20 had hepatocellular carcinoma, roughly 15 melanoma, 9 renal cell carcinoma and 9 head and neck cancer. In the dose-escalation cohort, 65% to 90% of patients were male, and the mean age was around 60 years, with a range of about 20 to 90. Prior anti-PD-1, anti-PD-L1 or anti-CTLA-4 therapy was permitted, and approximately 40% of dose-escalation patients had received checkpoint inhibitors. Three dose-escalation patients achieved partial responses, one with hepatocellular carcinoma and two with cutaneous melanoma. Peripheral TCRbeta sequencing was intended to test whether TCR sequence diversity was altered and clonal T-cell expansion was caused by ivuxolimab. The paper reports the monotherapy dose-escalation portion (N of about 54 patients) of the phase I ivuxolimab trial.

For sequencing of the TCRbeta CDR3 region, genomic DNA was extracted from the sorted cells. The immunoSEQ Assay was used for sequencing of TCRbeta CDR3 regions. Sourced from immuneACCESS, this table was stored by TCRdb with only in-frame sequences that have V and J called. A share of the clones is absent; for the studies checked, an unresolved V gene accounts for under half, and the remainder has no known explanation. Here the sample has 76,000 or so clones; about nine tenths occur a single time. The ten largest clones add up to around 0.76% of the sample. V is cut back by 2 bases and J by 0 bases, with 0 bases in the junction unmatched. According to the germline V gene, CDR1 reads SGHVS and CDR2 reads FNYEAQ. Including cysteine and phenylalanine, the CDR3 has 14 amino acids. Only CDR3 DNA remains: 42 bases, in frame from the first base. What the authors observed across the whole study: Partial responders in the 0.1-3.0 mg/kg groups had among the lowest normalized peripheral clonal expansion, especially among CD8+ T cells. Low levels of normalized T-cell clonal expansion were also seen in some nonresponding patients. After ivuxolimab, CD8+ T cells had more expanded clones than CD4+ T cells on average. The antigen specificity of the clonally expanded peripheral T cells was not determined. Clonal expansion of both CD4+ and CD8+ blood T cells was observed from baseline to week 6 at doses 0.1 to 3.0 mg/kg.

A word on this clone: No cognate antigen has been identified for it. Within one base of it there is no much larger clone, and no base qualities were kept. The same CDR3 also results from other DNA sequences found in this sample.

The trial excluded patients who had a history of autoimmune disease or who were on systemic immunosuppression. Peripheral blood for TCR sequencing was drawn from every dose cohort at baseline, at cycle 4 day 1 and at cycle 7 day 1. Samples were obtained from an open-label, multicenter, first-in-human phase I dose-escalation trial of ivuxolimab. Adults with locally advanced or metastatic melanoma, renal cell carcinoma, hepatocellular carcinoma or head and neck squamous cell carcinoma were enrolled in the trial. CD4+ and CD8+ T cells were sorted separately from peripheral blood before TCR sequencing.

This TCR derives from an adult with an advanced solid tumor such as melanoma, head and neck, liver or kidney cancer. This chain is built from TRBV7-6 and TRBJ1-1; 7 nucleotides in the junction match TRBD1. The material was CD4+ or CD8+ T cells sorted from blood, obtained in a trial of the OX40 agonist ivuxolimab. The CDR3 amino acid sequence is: CASSLRGLNTEAFF. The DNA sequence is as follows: TGTGCCAGCAGCTTAAGGGGGCTGAACACTGAAGCTTTCTTT.